Below, 10 T cell receptor beta chains from the same sample are listed, as sequenced in a study of CD8+ T cells in alopecia areata. Investigators isolated RNA and reverse transcribed it into cDNA to act as the sequencing template. Profiling relied on immunoSEQ multiplex PCR, and the TCRdb table lists in-frame clones only, not all of them. The table records 95,000 to 110,000 clones, more than 75% of them present only once. Treatment described: oral pan-JAK inhibitor, 5-10 mg twice daily. The starting material was CD8+ T cells sorted from blood, obtained at approximately week 30, from a patient treated with tofacitinib. The source of these receptors is a human donor with alopecia areata.

V gene TRBV4-1 combines with J gene TRBJ1-2, with 8 bases lining up with TRBD1. Germline V gene data show CDR1 as MGHRA and CDR2 as YSYEKL. The J segment lost 8 bases and the V segment lost 0 bases, leaving 11 bases of the junction unmatched. CDR3 length: 16 residues. CDR3 in DNA: TGCGCCAGCAGCCAAGATCGGTCAGGGGGCTCGGAGGGCTACACCTTC. This gives the protein CASSQDRSGGSEGYTF.

This clone appeared once. The chain joins TRBV5-1 to TRBJ1-2; 7 nucleotides line up with TRBD1. Trimming cost V 4 bases and J 5 bases; bases outside gene matches: 5. CDR3 size: 13 residues. CDR1 is SGHRS and CDR2 is YFSETQ in the germline V gene. CDR3 in amino acids: CASSHGTDYGYTF. The CDR3 coding sequence is TGCGCCAGCAGCCACGGGACAGATTATGGCTACACCTTC.

The chain couples TRBV13 to TRBJ2-1; D is undetermined. Per the germline V gene, CDR1 is PRHDT and CDR2 is FYEKMQ (reference sequence). This CDR3 has 14 residues. V lost 4 bases and J lost 9, with 16 bases in between. CDR3 coding DNA: TGTGCCAGCAGCTGGCTTGGACGGCCGGGTGAGCAGTTCTTC. Its protein product is CASSWLGRPGEQFF.

V usage is TRBV2 and J usage is TRBJ2-1; TRBD2 agrees at 13 bases. V dropped 8 bases and J dropped 7; count of bases not matched to a gene: 8. Germline V lookup: CDR1 SNHLY, CDR2 FYNNEI. The CDR3 totals 15 residues. CDR3 DNA sequence: TGTGCCAGCGCCAGGACTAGCGGGAGAGGAAATGAGCAGTTCTTC. Translated, it gives CASARTSGRGNEQFF.

The chain couples TRBV7-8 to TRBJ2-1, with D unresolved. Germline V gene sequence: CDR1 SGHVS, CDR2 FQNEAQ. The CDR3 covers 13 residues. V was trimmed by 1 base and J by 9 bases, leaving 10 bases between them. The CDR3 sequence is CASSLEASGEQFF. The CDR3 region has the DNA TGTGCCAGCAGCTTAGAGGCATCGGGTGAGCAGTTCTTC.

On this clone: Germline and junction disagree at one end, which may indicate a read error. This CDR3 is also generated by other DNA sequences in the sample. The V gene is TRBV9, the J gene TRBJ2-7; possibly TRBD1 for D (6 bases). The germline gives CDR1 SGDLS, CDR2 YYNGEE. The CDR3 runs 13 residues. The CDR3 sequence: CASSEGDGYEQYF. The CDR3 nucleotides are TGTGCCAGTAGCGAGGGGGACGGCTACGAGCAGTACTTC.

The count of this clone is one. This chain joins TRBV18 and TRBJ2-5, with D uncertain. The CDR3 loop spans 13 amino acids. The germline gives CDR1 KGHSH, CDR2 LQKENI. With 3 bases removed from V and 5 bases from J, the gap between germline ends came to 10 bases. The CDR3 protein is CASSPETQETQYF. The CDR3, as DNA: TGTGCCAGCTCACCTGAGACCCAGGAGACCCAGTACTTC.

The rearrangement links TRBV2 to TRBJ2-2; D gene uncertain. The CDR3 is 13 residues long. V was shortened by 6 bases and J by 2 bases, with 7 bases between the two germline ends. Per the germline V gene, CDR1 is SNHLY and CDR2 is FYNNEI. DNA of the CDR3: TGTGCCAGCAGCGACGCAAACACCGGGGAGCTGTTTTTT. Translating gives CASSDANTGELFF.

The CDR3 here is CASSLGTGGNGYTF. CDR3 nucleotides: TGCGCCAGCAGCTTGGGAACAGGCGGGAATGGCTACACCTTC. The chain carries TRBV5-1 and TRBJ1-2; tentatively, D is TRBD1 (5 bases). CDR1 is SGHRS, CDR2 YFSETQ, per germline. The CDR3 extends over 14 amino acids. V lost 0 bases to trimming and J lost 6 bases, with 12 bases between them.

The chain carries TRBV19 and TRBJ2-7, with a tentative D call TRBD2 (5 bases). V was shortened by 5 bases and J by 6 bases, with 8 bases between the two germline ends. Germline values: CDR1 LNHDA, CDR2 SQIVND (reference sequence). The length of the CDR3 is 11 residues. The DNA of the CDR3 is TGTGCCAGTAGTGATAGCGCCGAGCAGTACTTC. Amino acid sequence: CASSDSAEQYF.